This T cell receptor (beta chain) came from a study of cytomegalovirus exposure and HLA in healthy donors. V gave up 5 bases and J gave up 0 bases; unmatched junction bases: 10. Germline values: CDR1 SGHAT, CDR2 FQNNGV. This CDR3 has 17 residues. A multiplex PCR was run with 60 Vbeta primers and 13 Jbeta primers. The assay was immunoSEQ multiplex PCR, and TCRdb's table has in-frame clones only and misses some. The table lists around 72,000 clones, about 66% of them singletons. The source of this sequence is a man aged 35-49 years in good health and CMV-seropositive. Sequences were obtained from PBMCs. The gene calls are TRBV11-2 and TRBJ1-1, with 9 bases fitting TRBD1. The DNA for the CDR3 is TGTGCCAGCAGCCATTGGGACAGGGAACAGCTGAACACTGAAGCTTTCTTT. Protein product: CASSHWDREQLNTEAFF. Full variable domain (outside the CDR3, taken from reference TRBV11-2 and TRBJ1-1): EAGVAQSPRYKIIEKRQSVAFWCNPISGHATLYWYQQILGQGPKLLIQFQNNGVVDDSQLPKDRFSAERLKGVDSTLKIQPAKLEDSAVYLCASSHWDREQLNTEAFFGQGTRLTVV.